The following is a TCR beta chain sequence with its context. The PCR used 60 Vbeta and 13 Jbeta primers. Clones were read by immunoSEQ multiplex PCR, and TCRdb kept only the in-frame ones, dropping some. The sample consists of fewer than 250,000 clones, about four fifths of them appearing once. Donors counted as nominally healthy when sampled, yet unrecorded immune exposures were likely. The sample belongs to a study of cytomegalovirus exposure and HLA in healthy donors. V lost 0 bases and J lost 1, with 10 bases in between. Germline CDR1 and CDR2: ENHRY and SYGVKD. CDR3 length equals 16 residues. The TCR comes from a man in his late teens or twenties in good health and CMV-seronegative. Specimen: PBMCs. The chain employs TRBV10-3 and TRBJ1-3; possible D gene TRBD1, 6 bases. The CDR3 reads CAISESGGLSGNTIYF. As DNA, the CDR3 is TGTGCCATCAGTGAGTCGGGGGGGCTATCTGGAAACACCATATATTTT.